The rows below give T cell receptor beta chains drawn from one sample of a study of metastatic and nonmetastatic thyroid tumors. TCRdb re-called the PCR reads via MiXCR. The table has around 23,000 clones, 28% seen once. Sequences were obtained from tumor tissue. The receptor source for this set is a male donor with papillary thyroid cancer or a benign thyroid nodule (not recorded which). Some clones in this sample may be carry-over from other donors' samples. Each CDR3 is given with its conserved first and last residue. D genes are given only for firm matches. Only some rows state a clone size, as once, few, many or a class for expanded clones.

CASSARTGDEKLFF TGTGCCAGCAGCGCTCGGACAGGGGATGAAAAACTGTTTTTT TRBV9 TRBD1 many TRBJ1-4
CASSPGTGANQPQHF TGTGCCAGTAGTCCCGGGACAGGGGCGAACCAGCCCCAGCATTTT TRBV19 TRBD1 many TRBJ1-5
CASSWDGRGTEAFF TGCGCCAGCAGCTGGGACGGTAGAGGCACTGAAGCTTTCTTT TRBV5-1 - - TRBJ1-1
CSARDLVGAEAFF TGCAGTGCTAGAGATCTGGTGGGGGCTGAAGCTTTCTTT TRBV20-1 - medium-sized TRBJ1-1
CAISESVKGTNSPLHF TGTGCCATCAGTGAGTCGGTGAAGGGGACTAATTCACCCCTCCACTTT TRBV10-3 - few TRBJ1-6
CASNVIGAGDTIYF TGTGCCAGCAATGTGATCGGGGCTGGAGACACCATATATTTT TRBV2 - medium-sized TRBJ1-3
CASSPGLAYEQYF TGTGCCAGCTCACCGGGACTAGCGTACGAGCAGTACTTC TRBV18 TRBD2 - TRBJ2-7
CASRASTRIYEQYF TGTGCCAGCAGGGCCAGTACAAGAATCTACGAGCAGTACTTC TRBV5-8 - medium-sized TRBJ2-7
CASSAPWSLGLTNEKLFF TGTGCCAGCAGCGCGCCGTGGTCGTTAGGACTGACTAATGAAAAACTGTTTTTT TRBV9 - few TRBJ1-4
CASSPTSAGGSRSYHSPLHF TGTGCCAGCAGCCCCACATCCGCAGGGGGGTCTAGATCATATCATTCACCCCTCCACTTT TRBV13 TRBD1 few TRBJ1-6
CASSLDLGFDEQYF TGCGCCAGCAGCTTGGATCTGGGTTTCGACGAGCAGTACTTC TRBV5-1 - - TRBJ2-7
CASSLILEGYTF TGTGCCAGCAGCTTAATTCTGGAAGGCTACACCTTC TRBV7-2 - few TRBJ1-2
CASRLGTYGYTF TGTGCCAGCAGGTTGGGAACCTATGGCTACACCTTC TRBV6-1 - - TRBJ1-2
CSAGTSGRPIQETQYF TGCAGTGCCGGGACTAGCGGGAGGCCCATCCAAGAGACCCAGTACTTC TRBV20-1 TRBD2 - TRBJ2-5
CASSLGRTGGPDEQFF TGCGCCAGCAGCTTGGGGCGTACGGGAGGGCCCGATGAGCAGTTCTTC TRBV5-1 TRBD2 - TRBJ2-1
CASSPTAGYEQYF TGTGCCAGCAGTCCAACGGCGGGGTACGAGCAGTACTTC TRBV7-3 - few TRBJ2-7
CASSLQQGEITEAFF TGTGCCAGCAGCCTGCAACAGGGGGAGATCACTGAAGCTTTCTTT TRBV7-2 TRBD1 once TRBJ1-1
CASNFLASGTDTQYF TGTGCCAGCAACTTCCTGGCTAGCGGCACAGATACGCAGTATTTT TRBV27 - medium-sized TRBJ2-3
CSARVDRATPHF TGCAGTGCTAGAGTAGACAGGGCCACCCCGCATTTT TRBV20-1 TRBD1 few TRBJ1-5
CASSPPPAGGPEEQYF TGTGCCAGCAGCCCCCCTCCCGCGGGAGGGCCGGAGGAGCAGTACTTC TRBV11-2 TRBD2 many TRBJ2-7